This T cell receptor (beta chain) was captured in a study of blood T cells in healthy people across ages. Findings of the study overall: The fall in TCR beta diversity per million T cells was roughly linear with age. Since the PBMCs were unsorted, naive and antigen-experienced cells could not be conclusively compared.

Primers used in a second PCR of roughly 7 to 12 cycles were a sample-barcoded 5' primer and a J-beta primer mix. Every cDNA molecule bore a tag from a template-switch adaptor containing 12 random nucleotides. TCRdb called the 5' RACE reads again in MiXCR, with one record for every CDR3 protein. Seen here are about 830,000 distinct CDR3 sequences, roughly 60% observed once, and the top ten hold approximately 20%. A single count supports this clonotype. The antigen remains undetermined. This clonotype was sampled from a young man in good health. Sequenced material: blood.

The CDR3 here is CSAYNQGIEAFF. In DNA form, the CDR3 reads TGCAGCGCTTACAATCAGGGGATTGAAGCTTTCTTT. This chain uses TRBV29-1 with TRBJ1-1, with D maybe TRBD1 (6 bases). Germline lookup yields CDR1 SQVTM and CDR2 ANQGSEA. CDR3 length: 12 amino acids. Trimming pared 7 bases from V and 7 bases from J, leaving 16 bases between.